A single sample is the source of the 29 T cell receptor beta chains below, sequenced in a study of OX40 agonist ivuxolimab in advanced cancers. Sequencing was performed with immunoSEQ multiplex PCR; in TCRdb, only in-frame clones are kept and a portion is missing. The sample has fewer than 80,000 clones, approximately 85% seen once. The specimen comprised CD4+ or CD8+ T cells sorted from blood, sampled in a trial of the OX40 agonist ivuxolimab. These TCRs come from an adult with an advanced solid tumor such as melanoma, head and neck, liver or kidney cancer.

The chain couples TRBV20-1 to TRBJ2-5; D gene ambiguous. This CDR3 has 11 amino acids. V lost 1 base and J 5 bases, leaving 5 bases between the germline ends. CDR1 and CDR2 (germline): DFQATT, SNEGSKA (reference sequence). CDR3 nucleotides: TGCAGTGCTAGAGCCCTGGAGACCCAGTACTTC. Its translation is CSARALETQYF.

V is TRBV6-5 and J is TRBJ2-7; D may be TRBD2 (6 bases). Looked up from germline, CDR1 is MNHEY and CDR2 is SVGAGI. The length of the CDR3 is 15 residues. V lost 0 bases and J 1 base, leaving 10 bases between the germline ends. CDR3 loop: CASSYSNSGSYEQYF. The CDR3 nucleotides read TGTGCCAGCAGTTACTCGAATAGCGGTTCCTACGAGCAGTACTTC.

The V and J genes are TRBV27 and TRBJ2-7, with TRBD1 as a possible D gene (5 bases). CDR1 MNHEY and CDR2 SMNVEV come from the germline V gene (reference sequence). The CDR3 loop spans 14 amino acids. With 0 bases removed from V and 2 bases from J, the gap between germline ends came to 8 bases. CDR3 region: CASSLSRGTYEQYF. The CDR3 nucleotides read TGTGCCAGCAGTTTATCAAGGGGCACCTACGAGCAGTACTTC.

J is TRBJ2-2 and V is TRBV11-1, with D possibly being TRBD1 (5 bases). This CDR3 is built from 15 residues. The germline V and J ends were trimmed by 2 bases and 5 bases, with 12 bases remaining between them. Per germline, CDR1 SGHAT and CDR2 FQDESV (reference sequence). The CDR3 spells CASSLRTRTTGELFF. The DNA for the CDR3 is TGTGCCAGCAGCTTAAGGACGAGGACAACCGGGGAGCTGTTTTTT. The full variable domain, completed using reference TRBV11-1 and TRBJ2-2, is EAEVAQSPRYKITEKSQAVAFWCDPISGHATLYWYRQILGQGPELLVQFQDESVVDDSQLPKDRFSAERLKGVDSTLKIQPAELGDSAMYLCASSLRTRTTGELFFGEGSRLTVL.

The chain is built from TRBV9 and TRBJ2-5, with 14 bases matching TRBD2. The length of the CDR3 is 19 residues. Trimming took 4 bases from V and 6 from J; bases not matched to a gene: 17. The germline gives CDR1 SGDLS, CDR2 YYNGEE. CDR3 sequence (DNA): TGTGCCAGCAGCCCCCGACTAGCGGGGGGGCCCGTACCAAGAAAGACCCAGTACTTC. This translates into CASSPRLAGGPVPRKTQYF.

The chain has TRBV23-1 and TRBJ1-5; D may be TRBD1 (5 bases). TRBV23-1 is an ORF, and what it does is uncertain. CDR3 length equals 15 residues. The V end lost 3 bases, the J end lost 11 bases, and 20 bases lay between the germline ends. Here the CDR3 DNA reads TGCGCCAGCAGTCATCCCGACAGCGACATAGTTTCCCAGCATTTT. It encodes CASSHPDSDIVSQHF.

The chain couples TRBV4-3 to TRBJ2-3; D remains unclear. Germline V gene sequence: CDR1 LGHNA, CDR2 YSLEER. The CDR3 is made up of 13 amino acids. V was pared by 0 bases and J by 5 bases, with 6 bases between. DNA for the CDR3: TGCGCCAGCAGCCAAGAAAGGAGAGATACGCAGTATTTT. Translated, it gives CASSQERRDTQYF.

The chain uses TRBV5-1 and TRBJ2-7; 9 bases match TRBD2. Germline assignment: CDR1 SGHRS and CDR2 YFSETQ. Losses at the gene ends were 4 bases for V and 3 bases for J; bases not matched to a gene: 2. The CDR3 covers 13 residues. The CDR3 DNA reads TGCGCCAGCAGCATAGCGGGAGACTACGAGCAGTACTTC. This translates into CASSIAGDYEQYF.

The J gene is TRBJ2-3, the V gene TRBV10-2, with D hard to call. V lost 6 bases, J lost 4 bases, and 8 bases lay in between. CDR1 is WSHSY, CDR2 SAAADI, per germline. The CDR3 is made up of 12 amino acids. The CDR3 reads CASRGNPDTQYF. Here the CDR3 DNA reads TGCGCCAGCAGAGGGAACCCAGATACGCAGTATTTT.

This sequence joins TRBV19 and TRBJ2-3, with D possibly matching TRBD1 (6 bases). The CDR3 covers 13 residues. V lost 4 bases to trimming and J lost 6 bases, with 11 bases between them. Germline CDR1 LNHDA, CDR2 SQIVND (reference sequence). CDR3 DNA sequence: TGTGCCAGTAGTACCAGGGGTCCGGATACGCAGTATTTT. Protein: CASSTRGPDTQYF.

The V call is TRBV7-2, the J call TRBJ2-3; perhaps TRBD2 as D (6 bases). The V and J ends lost 6 bases and 5 bases respectively, with 15 bases between them. Germline V CDR1 and CDR2: SGHTA, FQGNSA. The CDR3 consists of 14 residues. CDR3 DNA: TGTGCCAGCAGTCCCGGGACTCTTGGAGATACGCAGTATTTT. It specifies CASSPGTLGDTQYF.

The chain recombines TRBV7-2 with TRBJ2-2, with TRBD1 matching over 7 bases. The trim removed 5 bases at V and 4 bases at J, leaving 10 bases unmatched. CDR1 SGHTA and CDR2 FQGNSA come from the germline V gene. The CDR3 covers 16 residues. The CDR3 DNA reads as TGTGCCAGCAGCCCCCACAGGGGATGGGCCACCGGGGAGCTGTTTTTT. This sequence encodes CASSPHRGWATGELFF.

The chain couples TRBV7-7 to TRBJ2-1; D is unclear. V was shortened by 0 bases and J by 10 bases, with 10 bases between the two germline ends. This CDR3 spans 13 amino acids. CDR1 is SSHAT, CDR2 FNYEAQ, per germline (reference sequence). Here the CDR3 DNA reads TGTGCCAGCAGCTTAGCGATGTCCCAGGAGCAGTTCTTC. Translated: CASSLAMSQEQFF.

This rearrangement joins TRBV4-2 to TRBJ2-5; D uncertain. The CDR3 loop spans 14 amino acids. Germline loops: CDR1 LGHNA, CDR2 YNFKEQ. Trimming left V 0 bases short and J 8 bases short, with 13 bases between. The CDR3 here is CASSQEGVWDTQYF. The CDR3 nucleotides read TGTGCCAGCAGCCAAGAAGGTGTTTGGGATACCCAGTACTTC.

This sequence joins TRBV6-1 and TRBJ2-7, with D perhaps TRBD1 (6 bases). V lost 8 bases to trimming and J lost 3 bases, with 11 bases between them. This CDR3 has 12 residues. CDR1 is MNHNS, CDR2 SASEGT, per germline. CDR3 nucleotide sequence: TGTGCCAGCCGGGACACCTTCTACGAGCAGTACTTC. This translates into CASRDTFYEQYF.

The rearrangement uses TRBV6-5 and TRBJ1-6; 7 bases align to TRBD1. The junction had 5 bases not matched to a gene; V was cut back by 5 bases and J by 4 bases. Germline assignment: CDR1 MNHEY and CDR2 SVGAGI. The CDR3 spans 15 residues. CDR3 loop: CASSTRDSYNSPLHF. CDR3 DNA sequence: TGTGCCAGCAGTACCCGGGACAGTTATAATTCACCCCTCCACTTT.

The CDR3 DNA reads as TGTGCCAGCAGGACGACTACAGGGACGAATGAGCAGTTCTTC. Protein: CASRTTTGTNEQFF. The rearrangement links TRBV6-6 to TRBJ2-1, with D perhaps TRBD1 (6 bases). The CDR3 spans 14 residues. Looked up from germline, CDR1 is MNHNY and CDR2 is SVGAGI (reference sequence). Trimming pared 6 bases from V and 7 bases from J, leaving 16 bases between.

This chain joins TRBV10-2 and TRBJ2-1; 8 bases fit TRBD1. V shed 11 bases, J shed 4 bases, and the junction held 7 bases outside the gene matches. Germline CDR1 is WSHSY and CDR2 is SAAADI. The CDR3 runs 13 residues. The CDR3 DNA reads TGCGCCGCAGGGGGCAGGGCGTACAATGAGCAGTTCTTC. Amino acid sequence: CAAGGRAYNEQFF.

The sample holds a few counts of this clone. The chain links TRBV5-1 to TRBJ2-3; 7 nucleotides line up with TRBD1. V was clipped by 4 bases and J by 0 bases; unmatched bases: 8. Looked up from germline, CDR1 is SGHRS and CDR2 is YFSETQ. The CDR3 extends over 16 amino acids. DNA for the CDR3: TGCGCCAGCAGCGCGGACAGGCCTTCTAGCACAGATACGCAGTATTTT. Translating gives CASSADRPSSTDTQYF.

The rearrangement links TRBV7-9 to TRBJ2-1; 11 nucleotides align to TRBD2. V trimming: 5 bases; J trimming: 10 bases; junction bases outside the gene matches: 7. This CDR3 is 14 amino acids long. Germline CDR1 reads SEHNR; CDR2 reads FQNEAQ (reference sequence). CDR3 amino acids: CASSNSGGADEQFF. CDR3 DNA: TGTGCCAGCAGCAATAGCGGGGGGGCAGACGAGCAGTTCTTC.

The rearrangement links TRBV5-1 to TRBJ2-7; D possibly corresponds to TRBD2 (6 bases). Trimming removed 3 bases at V and 2 bases at J, with 30 bases between. CDR1 and CDR2 from the germline V gene are SGHRS and YFSETQ. The CDR3 has 20 amino acids. CDR3 amino acids: CASSSYVKGGGGRATYEQYF. The CDR3 coding sequence is TGCGCCAGCAGCTCCTACGTCAAGGGCGGCGGAGGGCGAGCGACCTACGAGCAGTACTTC. Full variable domain (outside the CDR3, taken from reference TRBV5-1 and TRBJ2-7): KAGVTQTPRYLIKTRGQQVTLSCSPISGHRSVSWYQQTPGQGLQFLFEYFSETQRNKGNFPGRFSGRQFSNSRSEMNVSTLELGDSALYLCASSSYVKGGGGRATYEQYFGPGTRLTVT.

The J gene is TRBJ1-6, the V gene TRBV19, with 8 bases lining up with TRBD1. Germline V gene sequence: CDR1 LNHDA, CDR2 SQIVND (reference sequence). Trimming took 4 bases from V and 7 from J; bases not matched to a gene: 9. This CDR3 spans 16 amino acids. The CDR3 loop is CASSTQYRDRNSPLHF. The CDR3 DNA follows: TGTGCCAGTAGTACGCAGTACAGGGACAGGAATTCACCCCTCCACTTT.

The CDR3 sequence is CASSLGLAGGEQYF. The CDR3 nucleotides are TGTGCCAGTAGTCTAGGACTAGCGGGGGGCGAGCAGTACTTC. The chain employs TRBV19 and TRBJ2-7; 14 bases fit TRBD2. The V and J ends lost 5 bases and 6 bases, in that order; junction bases with no gene match: 3. CDR3 length: 14 amino acids. From germline, CDR1 is LNHDA and CDR2 SQIVND (reference sequence). Full variable domain (missing parts from reference TRBV19 and TRBJ2-7): DGGITQSPKYLFRKEGQNVTLSCEQNLNHDAMYWYRQDPGQGLRLIYYSQIVNDFQKGDIAEGYSVSREKKESFPLTVTSAQKNPTAFYLCASSLGLAGGEQYFGPGTRLTVT.

This chain links TRBV30 with TRBJ1-6; D gene unclear. The CDR3 runs 14 residues. In germline, CDR1 is GTSNPN, CDR2 SVGIG (reference sequence). V was shortened by 3 bases and J by 4 bases, with 10 bases between the two germline ends. The CDR3 bases are TGTGCCTGGAGCCCACAGATTTATAATTCACCCCTCCACTTT. Translated: CAWSPQIYNSPLHF.

The genes are TRBV18 and TRBJ2-1; 10 nucleotides align to TRBD2. V gave up 0 bases and J gave up 0 bases; unmatched junction bases: 5. The CDR3 consists of 18 residues. Germline CDR1 reads KGHSH; CDR2 reads LQKENI. The CDR3 reads CASSPPGLAPSSYNEQFF. The CDR3 DNA reads as TGTGCCAGCTCACCACCGGGACTAGCGCCGAGCTCCTACAATGAGCAGTTCTTC.

The J gene is TRBJ2-3, the V gene TRBV4-2; D perhaps matches TRBD2 (8 bases). The CDR3 runs 17 residues. V lost 5 bases and J lost 0, with 18 bases in between. Per germline, CDR1 LGHNA and CDR2 YNFKEQ. The chain's CDR3 is CASSLAGTDVSTDTQYF. CDR3 in DNA: TGTGCCAGCAGCTTAGCGGGGACAGACGTTAGCACAGATACGCAGTATTTT.

The genes are TRBV7-9 and TRBJ2-7; D gene ambiguous. The V gene's germline CDR1 is SEHNR and CDR2 FQNEAQ (reference sequence). The length of the CDR3 is 12 residues. Trimming stripped 5 bases from V and 3 bases from J, with 8 bases between. The CDR3 sequence: CASSPDNYEQYF. CDR3 nucleotide sequence: TGTGCCAGCAGCCCTGACAACTACGAGCAGTACTTC. Full variable domain (rest looked up from reference TRBV7-9 and TRBJ2-7): DTGVSQNPRHKITKRGQNVTFRCDPISEHNRLYWYRQTLGQGPEFLTYFQNEAQLEKSRLLSDRFSAERPKGSFSTLEIQRTEQGDSAMYLCASSPDNYEQYFGPGTRLTVT.

CDR3 region: CASSQGLAGTPTGELFF. CDR3 DNA: TGTGCCAGCAGCCAAGGACTAGCGGGGACACCAACCGGGGAGCTGTTTTTT. J is TRBJ2-2 and V is TRBV4-2; TRBD2 matches at 11 bases. The CDR3 is 17 residues long. Trimming at V came to 1 base and at J to 5 bases, leaving 6 bases not matched to a gene. The germline gives CDR1 LGHNA, CDR2 YNFKEQ.

The gene calls are TRBV5-1 and TRBJ1-4; D not resolved. Trimming removed 3 bases at V and 3 bases at J, with 9 bases between. The CDR3 runs to 14 residues. Germline V gene sequence: CDR1 SGHRS, CDR2 YFSETQ. The CDR3, as DNA: TGCGCCAGCAGCTGGGGATCGGCTAATGAAAAACTGTTTTTT. Translation: CASSWGSANEKLFF.